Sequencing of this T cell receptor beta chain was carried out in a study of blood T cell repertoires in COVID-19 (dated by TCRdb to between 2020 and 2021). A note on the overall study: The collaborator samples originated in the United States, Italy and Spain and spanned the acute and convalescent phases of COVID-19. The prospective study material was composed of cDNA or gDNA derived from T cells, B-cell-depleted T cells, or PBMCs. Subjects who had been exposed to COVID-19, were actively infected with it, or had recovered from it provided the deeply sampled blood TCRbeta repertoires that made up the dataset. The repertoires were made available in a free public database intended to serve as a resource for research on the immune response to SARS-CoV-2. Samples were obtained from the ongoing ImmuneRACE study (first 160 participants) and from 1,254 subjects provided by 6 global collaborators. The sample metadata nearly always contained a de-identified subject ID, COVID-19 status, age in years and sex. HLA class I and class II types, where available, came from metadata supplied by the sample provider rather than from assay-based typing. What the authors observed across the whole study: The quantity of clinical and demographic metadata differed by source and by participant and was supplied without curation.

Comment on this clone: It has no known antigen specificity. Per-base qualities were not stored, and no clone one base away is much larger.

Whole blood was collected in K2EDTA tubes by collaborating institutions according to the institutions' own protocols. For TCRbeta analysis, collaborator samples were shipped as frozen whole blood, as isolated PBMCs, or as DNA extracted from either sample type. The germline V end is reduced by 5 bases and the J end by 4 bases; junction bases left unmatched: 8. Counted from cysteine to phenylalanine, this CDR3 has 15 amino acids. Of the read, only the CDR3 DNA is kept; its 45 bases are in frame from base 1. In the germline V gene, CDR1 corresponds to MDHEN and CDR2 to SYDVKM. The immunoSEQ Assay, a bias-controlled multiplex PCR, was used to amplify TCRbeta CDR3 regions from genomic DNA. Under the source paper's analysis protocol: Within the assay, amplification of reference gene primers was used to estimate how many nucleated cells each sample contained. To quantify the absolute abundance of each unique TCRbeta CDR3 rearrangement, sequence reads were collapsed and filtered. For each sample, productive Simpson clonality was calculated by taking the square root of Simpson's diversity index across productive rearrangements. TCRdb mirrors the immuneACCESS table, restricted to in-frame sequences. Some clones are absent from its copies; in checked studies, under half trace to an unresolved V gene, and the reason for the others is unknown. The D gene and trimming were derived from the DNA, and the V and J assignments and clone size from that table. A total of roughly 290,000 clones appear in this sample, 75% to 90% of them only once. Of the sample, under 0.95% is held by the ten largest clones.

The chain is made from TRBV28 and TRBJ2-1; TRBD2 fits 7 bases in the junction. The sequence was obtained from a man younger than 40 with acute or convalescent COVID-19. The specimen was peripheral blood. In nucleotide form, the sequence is TGTGCCAGCAGTCCGCCGGGAGGACGGTACAATGAGCAGTTCTTC. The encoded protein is CASSPPGGRYNEQFF.